This T cell receptor (beta chain) derives from a study of T cell responses to AZD1222 COVID-19 vaccine. Measured with immunoSEQ multiplex PCR; TCRdb has only the in-frame clones, and not every one. Of more than 95,000 clones in the sample, approximately 85% were seen once. Some second doses came at about 4 weeks and others at about 12 weeks; these were pooled. The receptor comes from an adult who received the AZD1222 COVID-19 vaccine. Sample: peripheral blood, taken 28 days after the second AZD1222 dose.

DNA of the CDR3: TGTGCCAGCAGCCCCGGACGTGGCTACACCTTC. Translated: CASSPGRGYTF. This chain uses TRBV6-5 with TRBJ1-2; D uncertain. Trimming cost V 6 bases and J 7 bases, with 9 bases left between them. From germline, CDR1 is MNHEY and CDR2 SVGAGI. The CDR3 covers 11 residues.